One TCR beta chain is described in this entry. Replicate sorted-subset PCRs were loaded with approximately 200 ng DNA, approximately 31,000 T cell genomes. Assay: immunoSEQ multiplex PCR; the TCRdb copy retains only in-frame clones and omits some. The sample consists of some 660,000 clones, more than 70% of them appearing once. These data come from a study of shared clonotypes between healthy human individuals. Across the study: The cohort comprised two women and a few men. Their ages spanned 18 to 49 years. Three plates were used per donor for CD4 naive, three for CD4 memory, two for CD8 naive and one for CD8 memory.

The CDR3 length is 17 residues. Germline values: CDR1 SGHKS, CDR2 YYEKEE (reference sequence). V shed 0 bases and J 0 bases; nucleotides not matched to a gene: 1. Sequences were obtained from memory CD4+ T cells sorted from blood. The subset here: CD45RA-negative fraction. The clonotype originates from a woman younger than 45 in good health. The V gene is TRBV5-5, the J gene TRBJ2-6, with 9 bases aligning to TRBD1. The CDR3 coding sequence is TGTGCCAGCAGCTTGGAGACAGGGGGCTCTGGGGCCAACGTCCTGACTTTC. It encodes CASSLETGGSGANVLTF.